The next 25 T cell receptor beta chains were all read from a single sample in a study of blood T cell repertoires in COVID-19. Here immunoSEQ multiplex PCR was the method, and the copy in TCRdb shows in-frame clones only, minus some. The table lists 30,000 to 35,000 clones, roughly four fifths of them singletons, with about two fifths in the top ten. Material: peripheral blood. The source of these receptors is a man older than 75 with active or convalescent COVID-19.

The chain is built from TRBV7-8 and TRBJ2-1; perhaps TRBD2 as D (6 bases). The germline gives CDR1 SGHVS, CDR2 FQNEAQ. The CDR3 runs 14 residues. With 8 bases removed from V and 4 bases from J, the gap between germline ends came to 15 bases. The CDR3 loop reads CASGPSETYNEQFF. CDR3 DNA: TGTGCCAGCGGTCCTAGCGAGACATACAATGAGCAGTTCTTC.

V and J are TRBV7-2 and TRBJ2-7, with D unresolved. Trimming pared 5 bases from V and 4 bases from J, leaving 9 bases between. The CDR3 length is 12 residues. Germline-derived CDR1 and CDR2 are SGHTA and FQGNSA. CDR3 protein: CASSPGRYEQYF. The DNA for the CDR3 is TGTGCCAGCAGCCCGGGTAGGTACGAGCAGTACTTC.

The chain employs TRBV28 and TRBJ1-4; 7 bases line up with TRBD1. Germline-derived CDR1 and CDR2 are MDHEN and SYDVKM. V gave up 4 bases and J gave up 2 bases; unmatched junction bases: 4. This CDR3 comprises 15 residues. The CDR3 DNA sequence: TGTGCCAGCAGTTCAGTACAGGGGACTAATGAAAAACTGTTTTTT. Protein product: CASSSVQGTNEKLFF.

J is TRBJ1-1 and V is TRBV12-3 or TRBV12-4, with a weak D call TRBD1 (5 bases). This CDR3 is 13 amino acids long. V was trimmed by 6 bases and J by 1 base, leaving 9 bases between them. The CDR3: CASRMGGNTEAFF. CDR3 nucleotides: TGTGCCAGCAGAATGGGGGGGAACACTGAAGCTTTCTTT.

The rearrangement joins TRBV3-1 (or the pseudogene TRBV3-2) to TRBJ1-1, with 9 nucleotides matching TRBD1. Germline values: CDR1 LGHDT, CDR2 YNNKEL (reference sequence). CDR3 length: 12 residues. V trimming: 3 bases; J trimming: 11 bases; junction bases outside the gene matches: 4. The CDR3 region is CASSHTDRGAFF. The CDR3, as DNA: TGTGCCAGCAGCCATACAGACAGGGGGGCTTTCTTT.

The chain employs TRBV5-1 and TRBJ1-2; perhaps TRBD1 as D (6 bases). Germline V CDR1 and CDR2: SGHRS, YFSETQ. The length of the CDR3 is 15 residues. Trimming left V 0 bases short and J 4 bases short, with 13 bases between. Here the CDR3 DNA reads TGCGCCAGCAGCTTGGCCGGGGGGGGCAGCTATGGCTACACCTTC. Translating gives CASSLAGGGSYGYTF.

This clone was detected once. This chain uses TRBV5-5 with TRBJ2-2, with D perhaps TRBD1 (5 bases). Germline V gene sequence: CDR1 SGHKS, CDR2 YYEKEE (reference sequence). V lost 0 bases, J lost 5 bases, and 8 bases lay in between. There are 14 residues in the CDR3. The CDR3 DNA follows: TGTGCCAGCAGCTTGGTTGCAGGGACCGGGGAGCTGTTTTTT. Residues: CASSLVAGTGELFF.

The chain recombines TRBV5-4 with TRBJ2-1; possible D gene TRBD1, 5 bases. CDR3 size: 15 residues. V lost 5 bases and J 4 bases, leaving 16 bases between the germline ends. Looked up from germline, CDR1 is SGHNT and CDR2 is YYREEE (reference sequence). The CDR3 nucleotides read TGTGCCAGCAGTCTTGTGGGGCGGATTTACAATGAGCAGTTCTTC. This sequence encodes CASSLVGRIYNEQFF.

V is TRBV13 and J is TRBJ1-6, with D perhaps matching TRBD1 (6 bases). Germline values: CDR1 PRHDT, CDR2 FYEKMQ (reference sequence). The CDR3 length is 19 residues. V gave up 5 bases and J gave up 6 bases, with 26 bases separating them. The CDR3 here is CASSPDPRDTRGGNSPLHF. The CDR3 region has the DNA TGTGCCAGCAGCCCGGACCCTAGGGACACCCGAGGGGGTAATTCACCCCTCCACTTT.

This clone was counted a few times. This CDR3 reads CASSRLAGGNEQFF. The CDR3 region has the DNA TGTGCCAGCAGCCGACTAGCGGGGGGCAATGAGCAGTTCTTC. This chain links TRBV6-4 with TRBJ2-1, with 13 positions matching TRBD2. In germline, CDR1 is MRHNA, CDR2 SNTAGT. V trimming: 6 bases; J trimming: 6 bases; junction bases outside the gene matches: 2. This CDR3 is 14 amino acids long.

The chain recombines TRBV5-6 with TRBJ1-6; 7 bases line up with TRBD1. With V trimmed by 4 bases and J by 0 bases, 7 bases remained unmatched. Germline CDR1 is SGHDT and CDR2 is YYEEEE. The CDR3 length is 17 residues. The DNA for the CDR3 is TGTGCCAGCAGCACCCGACAGGGAGGCTCCTATAATTCACCCCTCCACTTT. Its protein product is CASSTRQGGSYNSPLHF.

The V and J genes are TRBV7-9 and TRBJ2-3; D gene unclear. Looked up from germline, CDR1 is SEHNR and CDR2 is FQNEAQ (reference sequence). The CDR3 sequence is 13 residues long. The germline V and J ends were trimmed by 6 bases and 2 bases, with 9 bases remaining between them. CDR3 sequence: CASSSRYTDTQYF. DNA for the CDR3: TGTGCCAGCAGTTCCCGCTACACAGATACGCAGTATTTT.

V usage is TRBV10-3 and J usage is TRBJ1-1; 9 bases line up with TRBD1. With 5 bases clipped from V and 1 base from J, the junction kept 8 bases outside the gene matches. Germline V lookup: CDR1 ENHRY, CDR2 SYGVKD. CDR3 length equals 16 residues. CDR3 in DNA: TGTGCCATCAGTCTGGGACAGGGCCGAGGGAACACTGAAGCTTTCTTT. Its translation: CAISLGQGRGNTEAFF.

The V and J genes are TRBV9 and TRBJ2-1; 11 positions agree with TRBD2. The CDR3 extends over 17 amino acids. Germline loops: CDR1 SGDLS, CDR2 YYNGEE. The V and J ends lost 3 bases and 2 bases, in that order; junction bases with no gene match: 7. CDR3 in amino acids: CASSDRNSGRAYNEQFF. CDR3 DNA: TGTGCCAGCAGCGACCGAAATAGCGGGAGGGCCTACAATGAGCAGTTCTTC.

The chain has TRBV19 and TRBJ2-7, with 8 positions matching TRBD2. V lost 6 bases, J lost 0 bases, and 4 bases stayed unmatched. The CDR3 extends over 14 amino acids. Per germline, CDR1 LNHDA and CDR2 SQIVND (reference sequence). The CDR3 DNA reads TGTGCCAGTAGCAGCGGGGGAAACTCCTACGAGCAGTACTTC. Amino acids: CASSSGGNSYEQYF.

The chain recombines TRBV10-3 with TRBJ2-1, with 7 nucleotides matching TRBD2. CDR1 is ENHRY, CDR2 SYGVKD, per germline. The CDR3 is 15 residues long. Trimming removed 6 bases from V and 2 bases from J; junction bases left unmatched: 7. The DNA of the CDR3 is TGTGCCATCAGAAAGCGGGACTCCACCTACAATGAGCAGTTCTTC. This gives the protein CAIRKRDSTYNEQFF.

The CDR3 reads CASSGTSGRAITGELFF. CDR3 DNA: TGTGCCAGCAGTGGGACTAGCGGGAGGGCCATTACCGGGGAGCTGTTTTTT. The rearrangement joins TRBV11-2 to TRBJ2-2; 16 bases fit TRBD2. J gave up 5 bases and V 6 bases, and 6 bases lay outside the gene matches. This CDR3 contains 17 residues. CDR1 and CDR2 from the germline V gene are SGHAT and FQNNGV.

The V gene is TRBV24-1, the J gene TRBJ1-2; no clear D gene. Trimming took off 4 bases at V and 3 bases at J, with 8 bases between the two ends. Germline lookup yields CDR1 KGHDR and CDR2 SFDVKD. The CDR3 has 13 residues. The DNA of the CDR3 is TGTGCCACCAGTGAGTACGGTGACTATGGCTACACCTTC. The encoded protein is CATSEYGDYGYTF.

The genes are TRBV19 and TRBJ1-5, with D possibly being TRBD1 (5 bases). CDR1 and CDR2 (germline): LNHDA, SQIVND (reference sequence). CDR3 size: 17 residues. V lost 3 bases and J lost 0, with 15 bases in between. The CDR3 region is CASSIGGKDISNQPQHF. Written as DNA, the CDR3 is TGTGCCAGTAGTATCGGGGGAAAGGATATTAGCAATCAGCCCCAGCATTTT. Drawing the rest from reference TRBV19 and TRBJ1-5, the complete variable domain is DGGITQSPKYLFRKEGQNVTLSCEQNLNHDAMYWYRQDPGQGLRLIYYSQIVNDFQKGDIAEGYSVSREKKESFPLTVTSAQKNPTAFYLCASSIGGKDISNQPQHFGDGTRLSIL.

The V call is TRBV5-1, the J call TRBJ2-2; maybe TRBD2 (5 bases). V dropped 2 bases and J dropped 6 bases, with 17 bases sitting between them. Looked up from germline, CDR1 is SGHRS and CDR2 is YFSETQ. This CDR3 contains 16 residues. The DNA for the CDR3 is TGCGCCAGCAGCTTCAGGTCGCGAAGCGGCCCCGGGGAGCTGTTTTTT. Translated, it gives CASSFRSRSGPGELFF. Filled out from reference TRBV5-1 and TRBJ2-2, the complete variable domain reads KAGVTQTPRYLIKTRGQQVTLSCSPISGHRSVSWYQQTPGQGLQFLFEYFSETQRNKGNFPGRFSGRQFSNSRSEMNVSTLELGDSALYLCASSFRSRSGPGELFFGEGSRLTVL.

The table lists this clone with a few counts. This CDR3 is CASSYSGNEQFF. The CDR3 DNA reads as TGTGCCAGCAGTTACAGCGGCAATGAGCAGTTCTTC. V gene TRBV6-5 combines with J gene TRBJ2-1; tentatively, D is TRBD2 (5 bases). CDR3 size: 12 residues. From germline, CDR1 is MNHEY and CDR2 SVGAGI. V was pared by 2 bases and J by 6 bases, with 5 bases between.

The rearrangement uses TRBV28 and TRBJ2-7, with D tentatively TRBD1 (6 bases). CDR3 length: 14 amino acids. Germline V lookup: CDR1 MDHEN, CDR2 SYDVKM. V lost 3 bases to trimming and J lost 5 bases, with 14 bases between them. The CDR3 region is CASSFQARGNEQYF. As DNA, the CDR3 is TGTGCCAGCAGTTTCCAGGCCAGGGGAAACGAGCAGTACTTC. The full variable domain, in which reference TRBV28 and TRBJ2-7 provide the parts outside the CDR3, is DVKVTQSSRYLVKRTGEKVFLECVQDMDHENMFWYRQDPGLGLRLIYFSYDVKMKEKGDIPEGYSVSREKKERFSLILESASTNQTSMYLCASSFQARGNEQYFGPGTRLTVT.

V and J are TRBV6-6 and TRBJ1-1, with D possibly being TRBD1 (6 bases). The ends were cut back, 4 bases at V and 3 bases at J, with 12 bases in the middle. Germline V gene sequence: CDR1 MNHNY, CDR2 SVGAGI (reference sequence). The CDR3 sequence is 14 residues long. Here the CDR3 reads CASSFRGWDTEAFF. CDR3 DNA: TGTGCCAGCAGTTTCAGGGGTTGGGACACTGAAGCTTTCTTT.

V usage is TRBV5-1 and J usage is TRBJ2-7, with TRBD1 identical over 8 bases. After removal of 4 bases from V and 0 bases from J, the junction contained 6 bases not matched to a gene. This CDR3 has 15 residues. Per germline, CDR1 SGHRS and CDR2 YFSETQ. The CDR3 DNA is TGCGCCAGCAGCCAGATGACAGGGGACTCCTACGAGCAGTACTTC. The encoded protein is CASSQMTGDSYEQYF.

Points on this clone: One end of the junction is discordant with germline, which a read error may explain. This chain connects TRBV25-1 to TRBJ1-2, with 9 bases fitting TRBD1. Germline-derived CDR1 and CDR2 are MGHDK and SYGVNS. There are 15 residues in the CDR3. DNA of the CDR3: TGTGCCAGCACCGATAACAGGGGGCTGAGCTATAGCTACACCTTC. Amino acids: CASTDNRGLSYSYTF.